In its sample, the clone carrying this T cell receptor (beta chain) was seen many times. Its antigen is unknown. Each patient went into thyroid surgery without having received any treatment. This specimen belongs to a study of metastatic and nonmetastatic thyroid tumors. Study summary: It was across blood and tumor or nodule tissue from malignant and benign thyroid patients that repertoires were compared.

Study-level findings and limits: Malignant thyroid tumors reportedly had TCR beta diversity that was significantly higher than in benign nodules, in blood and tumor.

As processed by the authors: Built for papillary thyroid cancer, a distant-metastasis classifier drew on CDR3 differences across clinicopathological groups. TCRdb called clones again from the PCR reads with MiXCR. These V and J calls derive from TCRdb rather than the authors' analysis. The sample holds approximately 19,000 clones, roughly 16% seen once. This TCR was sampled from a female donor with papillary thyroid cancer or a benign thyroid nodule (not recorded which). Some clones in this sample may be carry-over from other donors' samples. Sequencing was carried out using blood.

The CDR3: CASSYGTKLYEQYF. As DNA, the CDR3 is TGCGCCAGCAGTTATGGGACTAAACTTTACGAGCAGTACTTC. The gene calls are TRBV10-1 and TRBJ2-7, with 7 nucleotides matching TRBD2. V shed 5 bases, J shed 4 bases, and the junction held 8 bases outside the gene matches. The CDR3 totals 14 residues. Per germline, CDR1 WNHNN and CDR2 SYGVQD (reference sequence).